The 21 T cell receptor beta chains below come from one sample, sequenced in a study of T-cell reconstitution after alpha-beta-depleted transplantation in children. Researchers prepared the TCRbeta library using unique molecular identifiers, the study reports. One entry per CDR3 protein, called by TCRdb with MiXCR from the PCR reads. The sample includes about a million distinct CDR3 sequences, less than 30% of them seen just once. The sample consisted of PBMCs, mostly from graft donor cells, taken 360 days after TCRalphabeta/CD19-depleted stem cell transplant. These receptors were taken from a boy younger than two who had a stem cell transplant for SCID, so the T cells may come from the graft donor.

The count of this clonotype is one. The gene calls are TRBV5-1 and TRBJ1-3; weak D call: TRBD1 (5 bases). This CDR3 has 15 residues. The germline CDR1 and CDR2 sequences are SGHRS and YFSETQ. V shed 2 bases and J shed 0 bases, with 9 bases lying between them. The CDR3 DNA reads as TGCGCCAGCAGCTTTCCCGGGGCCTCTGGAAACACCATATATTTT. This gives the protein CASSFPGASGNTIYF. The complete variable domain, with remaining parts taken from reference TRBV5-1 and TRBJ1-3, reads KAGVTQTPRYLIKTRGQQVTLSCSPISGHRSVSWYQQTPGQGLQFLFEYFSETQRNKGNFPGRFSGRQFSNSRSEMNVSTLELGDSALYLCASSFPGASGNTIYFGEGSWLTVV.

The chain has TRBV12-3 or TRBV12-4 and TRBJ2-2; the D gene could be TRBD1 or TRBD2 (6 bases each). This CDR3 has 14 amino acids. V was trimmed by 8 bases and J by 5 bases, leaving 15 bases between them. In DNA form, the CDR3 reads TGTGCCAGCTTTAGTACAGGGAGGACCGGGGAGCTGTTTTTT. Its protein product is CASFSTGRTGELFF.

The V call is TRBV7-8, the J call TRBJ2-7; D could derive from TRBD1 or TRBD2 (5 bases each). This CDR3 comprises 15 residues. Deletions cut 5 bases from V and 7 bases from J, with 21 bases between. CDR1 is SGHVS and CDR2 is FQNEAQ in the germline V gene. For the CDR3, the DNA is TGTGCCAGCAGCGCCAACCGGGACCAGGCCCGGGAGCAGTACTTC. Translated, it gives CASSANRDQAREQYF.

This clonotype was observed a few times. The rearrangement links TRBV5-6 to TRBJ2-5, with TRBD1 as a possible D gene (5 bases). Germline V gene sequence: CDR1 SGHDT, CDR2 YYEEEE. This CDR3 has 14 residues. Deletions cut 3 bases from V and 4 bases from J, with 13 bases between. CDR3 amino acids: CASSSTGDSETQYF. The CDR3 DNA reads TGTGCCAGCAGCTCCACAGGAGATTCAGAGACCCAGTACTTC.

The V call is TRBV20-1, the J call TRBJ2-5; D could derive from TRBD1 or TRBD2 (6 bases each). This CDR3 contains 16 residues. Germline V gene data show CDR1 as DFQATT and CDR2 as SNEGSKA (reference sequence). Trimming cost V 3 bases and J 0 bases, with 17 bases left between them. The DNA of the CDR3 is TGCAGTGCTAGTTTGGGGGGCGAACGGTACCAAGAGACCCAGTACTTC. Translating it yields CSASLGGERYQETQYF.

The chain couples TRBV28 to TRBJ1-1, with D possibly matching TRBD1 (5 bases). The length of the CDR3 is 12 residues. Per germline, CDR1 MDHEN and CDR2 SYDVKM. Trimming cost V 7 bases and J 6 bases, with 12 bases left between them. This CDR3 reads CASKLGVAEAFF. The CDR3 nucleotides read TGTGCCAGCAAACTGGGGGTCGCTGAAGCTTTCTTT.

Here the CDR3 reads CASSLWGTASGELFF. The CDR3, as DNA: TGTGCCAGCAGTTTATGGGGGACAGCCAGCGGGGAGCTGTTTTTT. The chain links TRBV28 to TRBJ2-2; 7 bases are shared with TRBD1. CDR1 is MDHEN, CDR2 SYDVKM, per germline. J lost 7 bases, V lost 0 bases, and 5 bases had no gene match. The CDR3 runs 15 residues. Full variable domain (outside the CDR3, taken from reference TRBV28 and TRBJ2-2): DVKVTQSSRYLVKRTGEKVFLECVQDMDHENMFWYRQDPGLGLRLIYFSYDVKMKEKGDIPEGYSVSREKKERFSLILESASTNQTSMYLCASSLWGTASGELFFGEGSRLTVL.

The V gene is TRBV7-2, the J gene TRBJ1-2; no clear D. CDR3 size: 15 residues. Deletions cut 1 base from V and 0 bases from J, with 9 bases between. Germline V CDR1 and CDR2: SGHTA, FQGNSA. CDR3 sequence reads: CASSLGAPANYGYTF. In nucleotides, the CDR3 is TGTGCCAGCAGCTTAGGGGCACCGGCTAACTATGGCTACACCTTC.

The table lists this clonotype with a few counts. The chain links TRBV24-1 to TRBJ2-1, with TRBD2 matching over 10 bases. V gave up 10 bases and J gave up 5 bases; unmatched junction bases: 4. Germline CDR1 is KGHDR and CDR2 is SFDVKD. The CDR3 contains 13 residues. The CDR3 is CATSGGANNEQFF. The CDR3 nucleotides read TGTGCCACGAGCGGGGGGGCTAACAATGAGCAGTTCTTC.

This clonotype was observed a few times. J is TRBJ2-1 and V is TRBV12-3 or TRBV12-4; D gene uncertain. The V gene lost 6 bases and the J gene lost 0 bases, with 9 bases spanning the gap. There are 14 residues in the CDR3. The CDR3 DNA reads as TGTGCCAGCAGGGTTGAAAGCTCCTACAATGAGCAGTTCTTC. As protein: CASRVESSYNEQFF.

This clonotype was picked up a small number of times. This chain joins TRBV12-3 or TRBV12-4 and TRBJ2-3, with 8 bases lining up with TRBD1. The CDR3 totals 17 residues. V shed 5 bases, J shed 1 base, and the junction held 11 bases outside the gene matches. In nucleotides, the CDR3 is TGTGCCAGCAGTCAACTGCGACAGGGGATTCGCACAGATACGCAGTATTTT. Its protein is CASSQLRQGIRTDTQYF.

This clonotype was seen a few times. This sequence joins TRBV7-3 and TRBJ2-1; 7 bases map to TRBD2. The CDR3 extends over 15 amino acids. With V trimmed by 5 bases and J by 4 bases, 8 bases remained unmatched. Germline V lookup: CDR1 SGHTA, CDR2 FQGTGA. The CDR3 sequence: CASSISGATYNEQFF. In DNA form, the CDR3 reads TGTGCCAGCAGCATCAGCGGGGCCACTTACAATGAGCAGTTCTTC.

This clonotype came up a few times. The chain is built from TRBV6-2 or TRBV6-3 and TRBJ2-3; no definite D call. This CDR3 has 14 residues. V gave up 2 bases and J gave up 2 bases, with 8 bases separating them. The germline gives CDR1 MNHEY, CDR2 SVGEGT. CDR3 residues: CASSYAGLTDTQYF. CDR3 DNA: TGTGCCAGCAGTTACGCAGGTCTCACAGATACGCAGTATTTT.

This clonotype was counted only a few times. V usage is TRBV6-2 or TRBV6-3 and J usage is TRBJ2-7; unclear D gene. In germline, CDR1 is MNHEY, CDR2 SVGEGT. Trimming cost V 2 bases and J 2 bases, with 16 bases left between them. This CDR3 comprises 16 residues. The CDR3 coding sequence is TGTGCCAGCAGTTACCGGCTGCTACTAACCGCCTACGAGCAGTACTTC. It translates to CASSYRLLLTAYEQYF.

CDR3 loop: CASSDTGLQTQYF. DNA of the CDR3: TGTGCCAGCAGTGATACTGGGTTGCAGACCCAGTACTTC. The V and J genes are TRBV25-1 and TRBJ2-5; D is undetermined. The germline gives CDR1 MGHDK, CDR2 SYGVNS. The CDR3 consists of 13 residues. Trimming shortened V by 3 bases and J by 6 bases, and 11 bases separated the two germline ends.

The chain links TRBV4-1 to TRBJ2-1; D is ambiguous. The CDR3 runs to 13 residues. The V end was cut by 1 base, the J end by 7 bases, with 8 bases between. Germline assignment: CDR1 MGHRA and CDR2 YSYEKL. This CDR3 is CASSQGYWNEQFF. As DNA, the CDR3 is TGCGCCAGCAGCCAAGGTTATTGGAATGAGCAGTTCTTC.

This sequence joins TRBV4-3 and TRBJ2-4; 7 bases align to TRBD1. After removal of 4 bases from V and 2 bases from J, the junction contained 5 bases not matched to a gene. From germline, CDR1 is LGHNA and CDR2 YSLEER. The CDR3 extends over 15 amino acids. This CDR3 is CASSRDRVPKNIQYF. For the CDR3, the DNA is TGCGCCAGCAGCCGAGACAGGGTACCCAAAAACATTCAGTACTTC.

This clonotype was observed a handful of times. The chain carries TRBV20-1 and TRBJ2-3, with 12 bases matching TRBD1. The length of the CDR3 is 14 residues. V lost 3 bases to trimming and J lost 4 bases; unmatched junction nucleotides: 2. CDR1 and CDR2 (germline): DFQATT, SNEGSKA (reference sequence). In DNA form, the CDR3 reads TGCAGTGCTAGGGGGGACAGGGGGCCAGATACGCAGTATTTT. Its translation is CSARGDRGPDTQYF.

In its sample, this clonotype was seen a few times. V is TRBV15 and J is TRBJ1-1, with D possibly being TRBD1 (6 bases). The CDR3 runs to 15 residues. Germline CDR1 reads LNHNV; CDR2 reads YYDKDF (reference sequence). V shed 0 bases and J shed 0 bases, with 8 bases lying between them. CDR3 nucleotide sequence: TGTGCCACCAGCAGAGAACAGGGCGTGAACACTGAAGCTTTCTTT. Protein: CATSREQGVNTEAFF.

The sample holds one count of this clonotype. DNA of the CDR3: TGTGCCAGCTCACCCCGTGGCGGGGCCAACAATGAGCAGTTCTTC. This sequence encodes CASSPRGGANNEQFF. The V call is TRBV18, the J call TRBJ2-1; D possibly corresponds to TRBD2 (6 bases). Looked up from germline, CDR1 is KGHSH and CDR2 is LQKENI. The CDR3 runs to 15 residues. V lost 3 bases and J 5 bases, leaving 14 bases between the germline ends.

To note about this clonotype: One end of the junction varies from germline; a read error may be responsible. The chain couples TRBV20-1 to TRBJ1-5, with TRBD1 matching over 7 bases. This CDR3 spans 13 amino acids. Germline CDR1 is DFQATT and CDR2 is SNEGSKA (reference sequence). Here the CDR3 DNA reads TGCGGTGCTAGAACAGGGGGCAATCAGCCCCAGCATTTT. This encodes CGARTGGNQPQHF.